Below are 28 T cell receptor beta chains sequenced from a single sample in a study of blood T cell repertoires in COVID-19. Clones were read by immunoSEQ multiplex PCR, and TCRdb kept only the in-frame ones, dropping some. The sample lists tens of thousands of clones; 83% were seen once. The source material was peripheral blood. Source of these receptors: a human donor in a cohort sampled during active COVID-19.

This clone was counted between two and nine times. The J gene is TRBJ2-2, the V gene TRBV28, with 7 bases identical to TRBD2. Germline-derived CDR1 and CDR2 are MDHEN and SYDVKM. V shed 6 bases, J shed 5 bases, and the junction held 3 bases outside the gene matches. The CDR3 runs to 13 residues. The CDR3 region is CASSMGGTGELFF. The CDR3 nucleotides are TGTGCCAGCAGCATGGGGGGGACCGGGGAGCTGTTTTTT. Complete variable domain (other parts from reference TRBV28 and TRBJ2-2): DVKVTQSSRYLVKRTGEKVFLECVQDMDHENMFWYRQDPGLGLRLIYFSYDVKMKEKGDIPEGYSVSREKKERFSLILESASTNQTSMYLCASSMGGTGELFFGEGSRLTVL.

The rearrangement links TRBV10-3 to TRBJ2-7; 14 bases line up with TRBD2. The length of the CDR3 is 17 residues. Germline V gene lookup returns CDR1 ENHRY and CDR2 SYGVKD. V lost 5 bases to trimming and J lost 0 bases; unmatched junction nucleotides: 6. For the CDR3, the DNA is TGTGCCATCAGTCCCGGGACTAGCGGGGGTAGCTCCTACGAGCAGTACTTC. This encodes CAISPGTSGGSSYEQYF.

V gene TRBV7-3 combines with J gene TRBJ2-7, with TRBD1 as a possible D gene (6 bases). The CDR3 has 14 residues. Deletions cut 5 bases from V and 0 bases from J, with 11 bases between. Germline assignment: CDR1 SGHTA and CDR2 FQGTGA. For the CDR3, the DNA is TGTGCCAGCAGCCCAACAGGGAGCTCCTACGAGCAGTACTTC. Its protein is CASSPTGSSYEQYF.

This clone was seen only once. The J gene is TRBJ2-3, the V gene TRBV27; 15 bases agree with TRBD2. Germline V lookup: CDR1 MNHEY, CDR2 SMNVEV (reference sequence). The CDR3 contains 18 residues. V was pared by 9 bases and J by 5 bases, with 15 bases of the junction left unmatched. The CDR3 coding sequence is TGTGCCAGTTCCGAGACGGGGACTAGCGGGAGGCAGATAGATACGCAGTATTTT. Amino acids: CASSETGTSGRQIDTQYF.

The chain employs TRBV6-5 and TRBJ1-4; TRBD1 matches 9 bases. The CDR3 loop spans 14 amino acids. J was trimmed by 7 bases and V by 6 bases; bases with no gene match: 6. Germline V lookup: CDR1 MNHEY, CDR2 SVGAGI. CDR3 DNA: TGTGCCAGCAGACGGACAGGGGAAGGTGAAAAACTGTTTTTT. Translated, it gives CASRRTGEGEKLFF.

The chain uses TRBV27 and TRBJ2-7, with 9 bases matching TRBD1. The CDR3 sequence is 14 residues long. The V gene end was trimmed by 2 bases and the J gene end by 2 bases; junction bases not matched to a gene: 1. Germline V CDR1 and CDR2: MNHEY, SMNVEV (reference sequence). CDR3 protein: CASSLGDRAYEQYF. DNA of the CDR3: TGTGCCAGCAGTTTAGGGGACAGGGCCTACGAGCAGTACTTC.

The chain joins TRBV6-1 to TRBJ1-6; D unclear. The V gene lost 3 bases and the J gene lost 5 bases, with 8 bases spanning the gap. The CDR3 has 14 residues. Germline V gives CDR1 MNHNS, CDR2 SASEGT. For the CDR3, the DNA is TGTGCCAGCAGTGAGGACTTAAATAATTCACCCCTCCACTTT. As protein: CASSEDLNNSPLHF.

The chain is built from TRBV27 and TRBJ2-7, with 7 bases that match TRBD2. The V segment lost 4 bases and the J segment 3 bases; nucleotides outside the gene matches: 9. Germline CDR1 and CDR2: MNHEY and SMNVEV (reference sequence). This CDR3 spans 15 amino acids. The CDR3 reads CASSSSGTNIYEQYF. The CDR3 DNA reads as TGTGCCAGCAGTTCATCCGGGACTAACATCTACGAGCAGTACTTC.

This clone showed up just once. V and J are TRBV4-1 and TRBJ2-3; D possibly corresponds to TRBD2 (5 bases). Germline V lookup: CDR1 MGHRA, CDR2 YSYEKL. V gave up 3 bases and J gave up 2 bases, with 6 bases separating them. There are 13 residues in the CDR3. The chain's CDR3 is CASSQDFTDTQYF. Written as DNA, the CDR3 is TGCGCCAGCAGCCAGGACTTCACAGATACGCAGTATTTT.

The chain employs TRBV28 and TRBJ1-2; perhaps TRBD1 as D (6 bases). From germline, CDR1 is MDHEN and CDR2 SYDVKM. The CDR3 sequence is 14 residues long. With 6 bases removed from V and 5 bases from J, the gap between germline ends came to 16 bases. The CDR3 reads CASRPGVLIYGYTF. The CDR3 bases are TGTGCCAGCAGACCAGGGGTTCTGATATATGGCTACACCTTC.

J is TRBJ2-7 and V is TRBV4-2, with TRBD2 matching over 9 bases. CDR3 length: 18 residues. The junction had 18 bases not matched to a gene; V was cut back by 4 bases and J by 5 bases. Germline loops: CDR1 LGHNA, CDR2 YNFKEQ. CDR3 residues: CASSPLPAGGGGSNEQYF. CDR3 DNA: TGTGCCAGCAGCCCTCTGCCAGCGGGAGGCGGAGGAAGTAACGAGCAGTACTTC.

The rearrangement uses TRBV2 and TRBJ2-3; TRBD2 matches at 8 bases. This CDR3 comprises 15 residues. V dropped 5 bases and J dropped 4; count of bases not matched to a gene: 8. Germline loops: CDR1 SNHLY, CDR2 FYNNEI. CDR3 sequence: CASSPAGALSDTQYF. The DNA for the CDR3 is TGTGCCAGCAGTCCAGCGGGAGCCCTCTCAGATACGCAGTATTTT.

The chain links TRBV7-2 to TRBJ2-7; 9 positions match TRBD1. V shed 5 bases, J shed 1 base, and the junction held 6 bases outside the gene matches. Germline assignment: CDR1 SGHTA and CDR2 FQGNSA. The CDR3 sequence is 15 residues long. Here the CDR3 reads CASSAWDRASYEQYF. In DNA, the CDR3 is TGTGCCAGCAGCGCTTGGGACAGGGCGTCCTACGAGCAGTACTTC.

With regard to this clone: The junction differs from germline at one of its ends, possibly a read error. The chain links TRBV7-7 to TRBJ2-1, with 11 bases identical to TRBD2. In germline, CDR1 is SSHAT, CDR2 FNYEAQ (reference sequence). The CDR3 extends over 15 amino acids. The CDR3 reads CASSRGLAGDNEQFF. The DNA for the CDR3 is TGTGCTAGCAGCCGCGGACTAGCGGGTGACAATGAGCAGTTCTTC.

The chain is built from TRBV19 and TRBJ1-2; a weak D match, TRBD1 (5 bases). With 6 bases removed from V and 8 bases from J, the gap between germline ends came to 16 bases. Germline assignment: CDR1 LNHDA and CDR2 SQIVND (reference sequence). The CDR3 length is 13 residues. In DNA, the CDR3 is TGTGCCAGTAGGGGAGGGGAAGGGGACGGCTACACCTTC. This gives the protein CASRGGEGDGYTF.

The J gene is TRBJ2-7, the V gene TRBV7-6; weak D call: TRBD2 (5 bases). The CDR3 contains 15 residues. Germline loops: CDR1 SGHVS, CDR2 FNYEAQ. Trimming removed 4 bases at V and 2 bases at J, with 15 bases between. CDR3 coding DNA: TGTGCCAGCAGCTCGCGGGCCAATGGGGCCTACGAGCAGTACTTC. Translated, it gives CASSSRANGAYEQYF.

This chain links TRBV5-1 with TRBJ2-7; 8 nucleotides agree with TRBD2. In germline, CDR1 is SGHRS, CDR2 YFSETQ. J lost 5 bases, V lost 0 bases, and 4 bases had no gene match. CDR3 length: 14 residues. The CDR3 DNA sequence: TGCGCCAGCAGCTTGGTCGGACTAGCTAACGAGCAGTACTTC. This sequence encodes CASSLVGLANEQYF.

The chain carries TRBV30 and TRBJ2-1, with D perhaps TRBD2 (5 bases). Germline lookup yields CDR1 GTSNPN and CDR2 SVGIG (reference sequence). The germline V and J ends were trimmed by 5 bases and 1 base, with 12 bases remaining between them. This CDR3 has 14 amino acids. CDR3 sequence reads: CAWALATSYNEQFF. The CDR3, as DNA: TGTGCCTGGGCTCTAGCTACGTCCTACAATGAGCAGTTCTTC.

The V and J genes are TRBV6-4 and TRBJ2-3; 11 nucleotides align to TRBD2. V shed 3 bases and J 5 bases; nucleotides not matched to a gene: 1. Germline V gene sequence: CDR1 MRHNA, CDR2 SNTAGT. This CDR3 region has 14 residues. CDR3 sequence: CASSELAGVDTQYF. In nucleotides, the CDR3 is TGTGCCAGCAGTGAACTAGCGGGAGTAGATACGCAGTATTTT.

The chain is built from TRBV19 and TRBJ2-7; 7 bases align to TRBD1. Looked up from germline, CDR1 is LNHDA and CDR2 is SQIVND (reference sequence). The ends lost 8 bases at V and 6 bases at J; junction bases unmatched: 16. This CDR3 contains 15 residues. The CDR3 here is CASADRVEFAVEQYF. Written as DNA, the CDR3 is TGTGCCAGTGCTGACAGGGTGGAATTCGCGGTCGAGCAGTACTTC.

The rearrangement links TRBV29-1 to TRBJ1-5; D is undetermined. The CDR3 totals 13 residues. Germline V gene data show CDR1 as SQVTM and CDR2 as ANQGSEA. Trimming pared 6 bases from V and 2 bases from J, leaving 11 bases between. In nucleotides, the CDR3 is TGCAGCGTAAGCGGAGTGGGCAATCAGCCCCAGCATTTT. This gives the protein CSVSGVGNQPQHF.

The V and J genes are TRBV27 and TRBJ1-5; D perhaps matches TRBD1 (6 bases). The V end lost 6 bases, the J end lost 0 bases, and 12 bases lay between the germline ends. The CDR3 spans 15 residues. Germline CDR1 is MNHEY and CDR2 is SMNVEV (reference sequence). CDR3 sequence: CASRLQGTSNQPQHF. The CDR3 coding sequence is TGTGCCAGCAGATTACAGGGAACTAGCAATCAGCCCCAGCATTTT.

CDR3 DNA sequence: TGTGCCAGTAGTATCGCGACAGGCCCTTCCTACGAGCAGTACTTC. The encoded protein is CASSIATGPSYEQYF. The chain links TRBV19 to TRBJ2-7, with a tentative D call TRBD1 (6 bases). In germline, CDR1 is LNHDA, CDR2 SQIVND (reference sequence). There are 15 residues in the CDR3. V lost 3 bases to trimming and J lost 1 base, with 13 bases between them.

The V gene is TRBV9, the J gene TRBJ2-7; D perhaps matches TRBD1 (6 bases). The ends were cut back, 2 bases at V and 6 bases at J, with 15 bases in the middle. This CDR3 has 14 residues. Germline V gene sequence: CDR1 SGDLS, CDR2 YYNGEE. The CDR3 DNA reads TGTGCCAGCAGCGTGTTCCAACAGGGACCCGAGCAGTACTTC. It is translated as CASSVFQQGPEQYF.

The chain joins TRBV19 to TRBJ2-7; 11 bases map to TRBD1. J gave up 6 bases and V 9 bases, and 13 bases lay outside the gene matches. This CDR3 contains 15 residues. Germline V CDR1 and CDR2: LNHDA, SQIVND (reference sequence). Here the CDR3 reads CASGEAPGTGGEQYF. CDR3 bases: TGTGCCAGCGGTGAGGCCCCCGGGACAGGGGGCGAGCAGTACTTC.

The rearrangement uses TRBV20-1 and TRBJ1-1; D ambiguous. The CDR3 has 11 residues. CDR1 and CDR2 (germline): DFQATT, SNEGSKA (reference sequence). V lost 6 bases, J lost 7 bases, and 12 bases lay in between. CDR3 bases: TGCAGTGCCAAAGCTACCTTTGAAGCTTTCTTT. This encodes CSAKATFEAFF.

This sequence joins TRBV2 and TRBJ2-7, with 7 bases lining up with TRBD1. Germline CDR1 is SNHLY and CDR2 is FYNNEI. The CDR3 is made up of 11 amino acids. Unmatched junction bases numbered 1, after V lost 6 bases and J lost 5 bases. The CDR3 loop reads CASRTGDEQYF. The CDR3 nucleotides are TGTGCCAGCAGAACAGGGGACGAGCAGTACTTC.

The sample holds one count of this clone. CDR3 region: CSASGLGQGKETQYF. CDR3 sequence (DNA): TGCAGTGCTAGTGGACTTGGACAGGGGAAAGAGACCCAGTACTTC. This chain links TRBV20-1 with TRBJ2-5; 9 positions match TRBD1. V trimming: 3 bases; J trimming: 3 bases; junction bases outside the gene matches: 8. CDR3 size: 15 residues. Germline V gives CDR1 DFQATT, CDR2 SNEGSKA (reference sequence).